This T cell receptor (beta chain) was retrieved from a study of T-cell reconstitution after alpha-beta-depleted transplantation in children (dated by TCRdb to 2015 to 2016). Background for the entire study: T-cell immune reconstitution after TCRalphabeta/CD19-depleted allogeneic hematopoietic cell transplantation in children was quantitatively tracked in the study by means of TCR repertoire profiling.

The treatment or condition label, read with the paper, signifies: allogeneic hematopoietic cell transplantation with graft depleted of TCRalphabeta T cells and CD19 B cells. Transplant recipients were children who received TCRalphabeta/CD19-depleted allogeneic hematopoietic cell grafts. This clonotype was counted at least ten times. Its target antigen remains unknown. One base away there is no much larger clone; base qualities are not given. Study-wide conclusions, independent of this receptor: Apparently early alphabetaT-cell count recovery about two months after transplant reportedly relied on only several hundred rapidly expanded clones derived from non-depleted graft cells. Over the following months the frequencies of hyperexpanded clones went down, and after one year T-cell counts and TCRbeta diversity were mostly credited to newly produced T cells. In some patients, high TCRbeta diversity at day 60 was attributed to recipient T cells and intrathymic progenitors that had survived conditioning.

From V the trimming removes 2 bases and from J it removes 1 base, while the gene matches leave 6 bases of the junction unaccounted for. From its cysteine to its phenylalanine, the CDR3 spans 16 amino acids. CDR3 DNA only is kept here, 48 bases in frame from base 1. The germline V gene provides CDR1 MDHEN and CDR2 SYDVKM. The library was generated by PCR. TCRdb shows the sequencer as Illumina HiSeq 2500. TCR library preparation used molecular barcoding, with unique molecular identifiers applied to normalize quantification of the TCRbeta repertoire. TCRdb ran its own pipeline on the public reads, namely fastp trimming at Q25 and MiXCR clone calling, and kept in-frame beta chains. Every entry covers one CDR3 protein and lists the most common genes and DNA from its rows. The sample has approximately 800,000 distinct CDR3 sequences on record, 16% of them singletons. Together, the top ten hold approximately 5% of the sample.

This specimen consisted of PBMCs, mostly from graft donor cells, obtained 360 days after TCRalphabeta/CD19-depleted stem cell transplant. The rearrangement joined TRBV28 to TRBJ1-1; 8 central bases correspond to TRBD1. This receptor was identified in a male patient between 10 and 17 years old who had a stem cell transplant for acute lymphoblastic leukemia, so the T cells may come from the graft donor. The nucleotides are TGTGCCAGCAGTTTAGAACAGGGGGTACGGAACACTGAAGCTTTCTTT. Its protein reads: CASSLEQGVRNTEAFF.